The rows below give T cell receptor beta chains drawn from one sample of a study of shared clonotypes between healthy human individuals. The protocol was immunoSEQ multiplex PCR, while the TCRdb copy is restricted to in-frame clones and leaves out a portion. This table holds about 680,000 clones, about 91% found once. The sequenced sample was naive CD8+ T cells sorted from blood. These receptors all stem from a man aged 25-45 years in good health. CDR3s include the opening cysteine and the closing phenylalanine or tryptophan. D genes are given only for firm matches. Clone size appears in some rows only: once, few, many, or a class for an expanded clone.

j_call clone_size d_call v_call cdr3_length cdr3_aa cdr3_nt
TRBJ1-2 NA NA TRBV11-2 15 CASSSIRGANYGYTF TGTGCCAGCAGCTCCATAAGGGGAGCTAACTATGGCTACACCTTC
TRBJ2-1 NA TRBD2 TRBV7-9 15 CASSSGTSSLGEQFF TGTGCCAGCAGCTCCGGGACTAGCTCTTTGGGTGAGCAGTTCTTC
TRBJ2-7 NA NA TRBV5-6 15 CASSFSTVWIYEQYF TGTGCCAGCAGCTTTTCTACAGTATGGATCTACGAGCAGTACTTC
TRBJ2-1 NA NA TRBV6-6 13 CASWGRASGEQFF TGTGCCAGCTGGGGGCGTGCTAGTGGTGAGCAGTTCTTC
TRBJ2-5 NA NA TRBV27 14 CASSLGHRLGTQYF TGTGCCAGCAGTTTAGGGCACCGACTGGGGACCCAGTACTTC
TRBJ2-7 NA NA TRBV29-1 12 CSVEFRAYEQYF TGCAGCGTTGAGTTTCGGGCCTACGAGCAGTACTTC
TRBJ1-2 NA NA TRBV2 17 CASTTHRRERVKGGYTF TGTGCCAGCACCACACATCGGAGGGAAAGGGTGAAGGGTGGCTACACCTTC
TRBJ1-1 NA NA TRBV19 14 CASSISFMNTEAFF TGTGCCAGTAGTATCAGTTTCATGAACACTGAAGCTTTCTTT
TRBJ2-5 NA TRBD2 TRBV25-1 14 CASSGTSGQETQYF TGTGCCAGCAGTGGCACTAGCGGCCAAGAGACCCAGTACTTC
TRBJ2-7 NA NA TRBV14 15 CASSLYTTEPYEQYF TGTGCCAGCAGCCTATATACAACCGAGCCCTACGAGCAGTACTTC
TRBJ1-4 NA NA TRBV2 14 CASSDGPGDEKLFF TGTGCCAGCAGTGACGGGCCAGGGGATGAAAAACTGTTTTTT
TRBJ1-1 NA NA TRBV4-2 14 CASSQGTANTEAFF TGTGCCAGCAGCCAAGGGACAGCCAACACTGAAGCTTTCTTT
TRBJ1-1 NA NA TRBV27 15 CASSFFWAHRDEAFF TGTGCCAGCAGTTTTTTTTGGGCTCACAGGGACGAAGCTTTCTTT
TRBJ2-7 NA TRBD1 TRBV5-8 15 CASSYGTGGVEEQYF TGTGCCAGCAGCTACGGGACAGGGGGCGTCGAGGAGCAGTACTTC
TRBJ2-3 NA NA TRBV4-1 14 CASSQRAQLGTQYF TGCGCCAGCAGCCAGAGAGCGCAGCTTGGTACGCAGTATTTT
TRBJ2-2 NA NA TRBV21-1 14 CASSSPQYTGELFF TGTGCCAGCAGCTCCCCACAGTACACCGGGGAGCTGTTTTTT
TRBJ2-7 NA TRBD1 TRBV11-2 14 CASSLGTGAYEQYF TGTGCCAGCAGCTTGGGGACAGGAGCCTACGAGCAGTACTTC
TRBJ2-5 NA NA TRBV28 15 CASSRTEARVWTQYF TGTGCCAGCAGCAGGACAGAAGCGAGAGTATGGACCCAGTACTTC
TRBJ1-3 once NA TRBV7-6 15 CASSRASASGNTIYF TGTGCCAGCAGCCGCGCAAGTGCCTCTGGAAACACCATATATTTT
TRBJ2-5 NA NA TRBV9 15 CASSLRGGIQETQYF TGTGCCAGCAGCCTTAGAGGAGGTATCCAAGAGACCCAGTACTTC
TRBJ2-7 NA TRBD2 TRBV7-8 17 CASSSESRGGPKDEQYF TGTGCCAGCAGTTCGGAGTCCCGGGGAGGGCCGAAGGACGAGCAGTACTTC
TRBJ2-2 NA NA TRBV30 13 CAWSVRGQGMLFF TGTGCCTGGAGTGTACGAGGGCAGGGCATGCTGTTTTTT
TRBJ1-2 few NA TRBV2 11 CASRDGTSYTF TGTGCCAGCCGGGACGGCACTAGCTACACCTTC
TRBJ2-7 NA NA TRBV28 15 CASSRLGGDNYEQYF TGTGCCAGCAGCCGCCTAGGAGGGGACAACTACGAGCAGTACTTC
TRBJ1-2 NA NA TRBV10-3 13 CAISAPDNYGYTF TGTGCCATCAGTGCCCCAGATAACTATGGCTACACCTTC
TRBJ1-5 few NA TRBV4-3 15 CASSREDSSNQPQHF TGCGCCAGCAGCCGAGAGGACAGTAGCAATCAGCCCCAGCATTTT
TRBJ2-1 few NA TRBV9 14 CASSAGLGVDEQFF TGTGCCAGCAGCGCGGGGCTGGGGGTGGATGAGCAGTTCTTC
TRBJ2-7 NA TRBD1 TRBV5-1 14 CASSFRGQSYEQYF TGCGCCAGCAGCTTTCGGGGACAGTCCTACGAGCAGTACTTC
TRBJ2-3 NA TRBD1 TRBV4-1 16 CASTRVGTGGTDTQYF TGCGCCAGCACCCGAGTAGGGACAGGGGGCACAGATACGCAGTATTTT
TRBJ2-7 few NA TRBV6-6 14 CASSYGGAVYEQYF TGTGCCAGCAGTTACGGTGGTGCTGTATACGAGCAGTACTTC
TRBJ2-1 NA NA TRBV27 15 CASSFQGFGGNEQFF TGTGCCAGCAGTTTCCAGGGGTTTGGGGGGAATGAGCAGTTCTTC
TRBJ1-1 NA NA TRBV11-2 14 CASSFVGQNTEAFF TGTGCCAGCAGCTTTGTTGGGCAGAACACTGAAGCTTTCTTT
TRBJ2-1 NA NA TRBV6-6 15 CASSYLVGVRDEQFF TGTGCCAGCAGTTACTTGGTGGGAGTAAGGGATGAGCAGTTCTTC
TRBJ2-1 NA TRBD2 TRBV13 15 CASSPGTSGYNEQFF TGTGCCAGCAGCCCCGGGACTAGCGGTTACAATGAGCAGTTCTTC
TRBJ2-3 NA NA TRBV6-1 15 CASRGIGGVTDTQYF TGTGCCAGCAGAGGTATAGGGGGAGTCACAGATACGCAGTATTTT
TRBJ2-3 NA TRBD1 TRBV7-4 16 CASSLYQGDGTDTQYF TGTGCCAGCAGCTTGTACCAGGGGGACGGCACAGATACGCAGTATTTT
TRBJ1-3 NA NA TRBV28 15 CASSLDEGSGNTIYF TGTGCCAGCAGCTTGGACGAGGGCTCTGGAAACACCATATATTTT
TRBJ1-1 NA NA TRBV7-9 12 CASSLAGLEAFF TGTGCCAGCAGCTTAGCCGGGCTTGAAGCTTTCTTT
TRBJ2-1 NA NA TRBV27 13 CASSFIGNNEQFF TGTGCCAGCAGTTTCATAGGTAACAATGAGCAGTTCTTC
TRBJ1-1 NA NA TRBV10-3 15 CAISELDGVNTEAFF TGTGCCATCAGTGAGTTGGACGGCGTGAACACTGAAGCTTTCTTT
TRBJ2-2 NA NA TRBV5-1 14 CASSFSRPTGELFF TGCGCCAGCAGCTTTTCCCGGCCCACCGGGGAGCTGTTTTTT
TRBJ2-1 NA TRBD2 TRBV2 11 CASPSGMAQFF TGTGCCAGTCCTAGCGGAATGGCGCAGTTCTTC
TRBJ1-1 NA NA TRBV5-1 14 CASSFAVSNTEAFF TGCGCCAGCAGCTTCGCGGTCTCGAACACTGAAGCTTTCTTT
TRBJ1-5 once TRBD1 TRBV19 17 CASTAHRGLNSNQPQHF TGTGCCAGTACCGCCCACAGGGGGCTCAATAGCAATCAGCCCCAGCATTTT
TRBJ1-2 NA TRBD1 TRBV11-2 15 CASSRGTGRILGYTF TGTGCCAGCAGCCGCGGGACAGGGCGCATACTTGGCTACACCTTC